The 6 T cell receptor beta chains reported below all come from one sample, sequenced in a study of T cell clones after liver transplantation. This table comes from immunoSEQ multiplex PCR, and its TCRdb copy is limited to in-frame clones, with some not included. The sample has 50,000 to 60,000 clones; 60% to 80% are singletons. Sequenced material: CD4+ T cells from blood, taken at the 22-month timepoint. These receptors were taken from a human patient who received a liver transplant. These T cells may partly come from the graft donor.

This clone appeared once. The genes are TRBV7-2 and TRBJ1-6; tentative D call: TRBD1 (6 bases). Looked up from germline, CDR1 is SGHTA and CDR2 is FQGNSA. The V end was cut by 4 bases, the J end by 8 bases, with 9 bases between. CDR3 length equals 13 residues. This chain's CDR3 is CASSSYRDSPLHF. The CDR3 nucleotides are TGTGCCAGCAGCTCGTACAGGGATTCACCCCTCCACTTT. Full variable domain (rest looked up from reference TRBV7-2 and TRBJ1-6): GAGVSQSPSNKVTEKGKDVELRCDPISGHTALYWYRQSLGQGLEFLIYFQGNSAPDKSGLPSDRFSAERTGGSVSTLTIQRTQQEDSAVYLCASSSYRDSPLHFGNGTRLTVT.

The CDR3 sequence is CASSPRREHEAFF. The CDR3 DNA is TGTGCCAGCAGCCCACGCCGGGAGCATGAAGCTTTCTTT. The chain recombines TRBV5-5 with TRBJ1-1, with D unclear. From germline, CDR1 is SGHKS and CDR2 YYEKEE (reference sequence). The CDR3 is made up of 13 amino acids. The germline V and J ends were trimmed by 4 bases and 7 bases, with 14 bases remaining between them.

V gene TRBV6-5 combines with J gene TRBJ2-7, with D unresolved. Per the germline V gene, CDR1 is MNHEY and CDR2 is SVGAGI. V was clipped by 5 bases and J by 6 bases, with 17 bases between them. The CDR3 has 14 amino acids. The DNA for the CDR3 is TGTGCCAGCAGTGAAAATGCTGGCAGGTCCGAGCAGTACTTC. It specifies CASSENAGRSEQYF.

The chain links TRBV5-1 to TRBJ1-5; D is perhaps TRBD1 (5 bases). The CDR3 length is 15 residues. Germline V gives CDR1 SGHRS, CDR2 YFSETQ. The ends were cut back, 4 bases at V and 1 base at J, with 12 bases in the middle. The CDR3 coding sequence is TGCGCCAGCAGCAGGGAGGGGACGAGCAATCAGCCCCAGCATTTT. Its translation: CASSREGTSNQPQHF.

The chain uses TRBV7-9 and TRBJ1-3; the D gene is possibly TRBD1 (5 bases). The germline V and J ends were trimmed by 1 base and 2 bases, with 12 bases remaining between them. The CDR3 sequence is 16 residues long. CDR1 is SEHNR and CDR2 is FQNEAQ in the germline V gene (reference sequence). The CDR3 sequence: CASSLELPGAGNTIYF. For the CDR3, the DNA is TGTGCCAGCAGCTTAGAATTACCGGGGGCTGGAAACACCATATATTTT.

This clone turned up a few times. The chain uses TRBV2 and TRBJ2-2; 9 bases map to TRBD1. The germline V gene encodes CDR1 SNHLY and CDR2 FYNNEI. The CDR3 has 15 amino acids. V was pared by 7 bases and J by 7 bases, with 10 bases of the junction left unmatched. The CDR3: CASTRDRVKGGELFF. The CDR3 coding sequence is TGTGCCAGCACAAGGGACAGGGTAAAGGGCGGGGAGCTGTTTTTT.